This T cell receptor (beta chain) was sequenced for a study of CD8+CD57+ T cells in acquired aplastic anemia. Study overall: Sorted CD4+ and CD8+ cells yielded about 2.9 ug of DNA on average. Healthy donor sequencing depth: around 9.9 million CD4+, under 12 million CD8+ reads. Overall study results and limits: Simpson's diversity of CD8+ cells was not significantly different in patients compared with controls. Approximately 27 CD8+ CDR3 sequences occurred in both the patients and the controls.

About this clonotype itself: Antigen unknown. A much bigger clone sits one base away, suggesting this may be a read error.

Trimming took off 5 bases at V and 3 bases at J, with 10 bases between the two ends. Germline values: CDR1 DFQATT, CDR2 SNEGSKA (reference sequence). The length of the CDR3 is 12 residues. Profiling of TCR beta VDJ combinations and CDR3 sequences used genomic DNA as template. TCRdb independently ran MiXCR on the reads; one entry per CDR3 protein. The profile shows tens of thousands of distinct CDR3 sequences, 40% to 50% of them singletons. The receptor was derived from a human donor in good health, serving as a control. This chain links TRBV20-1 with TRBJ1-1; tentatively, D is TRBD1 (5 bases). Sequences were obtained from sorted CD4+, CD8+, or CD8+CD57+ T cells (not recorded which) from PBMCs. The chain's CDR3 is CSARDPDTEAFF. The CDR3 nucleotides read TGCAGTGCTCGGGACCCCGACACTGAAGCTTTCTTT.